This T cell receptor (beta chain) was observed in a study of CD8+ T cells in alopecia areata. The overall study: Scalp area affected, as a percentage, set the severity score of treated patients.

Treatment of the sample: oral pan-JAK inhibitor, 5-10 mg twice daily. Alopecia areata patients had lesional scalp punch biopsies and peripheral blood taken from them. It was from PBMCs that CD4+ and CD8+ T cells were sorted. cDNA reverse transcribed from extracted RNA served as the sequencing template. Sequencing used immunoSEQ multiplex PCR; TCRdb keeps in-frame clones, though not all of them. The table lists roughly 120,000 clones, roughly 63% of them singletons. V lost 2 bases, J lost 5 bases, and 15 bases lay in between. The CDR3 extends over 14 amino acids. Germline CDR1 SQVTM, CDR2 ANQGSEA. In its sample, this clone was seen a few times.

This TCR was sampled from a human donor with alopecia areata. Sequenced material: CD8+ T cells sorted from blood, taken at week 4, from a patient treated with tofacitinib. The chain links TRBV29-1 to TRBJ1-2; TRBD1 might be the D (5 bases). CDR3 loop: CSVEPRGVRYGYTF. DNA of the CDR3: TGCAGCGTTGAACCCCGAGGGGTGAGATATGGCTACACCTTC.